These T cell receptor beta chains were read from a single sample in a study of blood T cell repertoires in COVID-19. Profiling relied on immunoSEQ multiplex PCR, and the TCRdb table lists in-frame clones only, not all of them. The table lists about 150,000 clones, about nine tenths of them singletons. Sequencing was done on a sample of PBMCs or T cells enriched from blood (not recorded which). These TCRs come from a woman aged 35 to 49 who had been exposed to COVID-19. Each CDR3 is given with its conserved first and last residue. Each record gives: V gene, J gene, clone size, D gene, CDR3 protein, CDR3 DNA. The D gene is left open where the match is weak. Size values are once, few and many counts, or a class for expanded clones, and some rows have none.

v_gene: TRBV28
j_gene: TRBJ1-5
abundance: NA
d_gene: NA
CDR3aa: CASSWRVSNQPQHF
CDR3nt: TGTGCCAGCAGTTGGCGGGTTAGCAATCAGCCCCAGCATTTT

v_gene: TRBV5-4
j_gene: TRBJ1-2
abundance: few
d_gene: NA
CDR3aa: CASSLDGRSNYGYTF
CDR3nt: TGTGCCAGCAGCTTGGATGGCAGATCTAACTATGGCTACACCTTC

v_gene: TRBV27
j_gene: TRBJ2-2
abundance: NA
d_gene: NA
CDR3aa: CASGPLPGRTGELFF
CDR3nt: TGTGCCAGCGGCCCTTTGCCAGGGCGGACCGGGGAGCTGTTTTTT

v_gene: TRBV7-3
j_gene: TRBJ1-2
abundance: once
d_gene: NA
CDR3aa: CASSPTGATHGYTF
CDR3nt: TGTGCCAGCAGCCCAACAGGAGCCACTCATGGCTACACCTTC

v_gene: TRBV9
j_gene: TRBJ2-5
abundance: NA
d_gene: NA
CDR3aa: CASSVVVGSETQYF
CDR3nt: TGTGCCAGCAGCGTTGTAGTTGGTTCAGAGACCCAGTACTTC

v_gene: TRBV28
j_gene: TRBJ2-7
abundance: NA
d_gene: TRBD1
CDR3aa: CASFGRGLSYEQYF
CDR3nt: TGTGCCAGCTTCGGCAGGGGGCTCTCCTACGAGCAGTACTTC

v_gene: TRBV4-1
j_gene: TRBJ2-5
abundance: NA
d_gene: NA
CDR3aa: CASSQEGGGQETQYF
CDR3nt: TGCGCCAGCAGCCAAGAAGGGGGTGGCCAAGAGACCCAGTACTTC

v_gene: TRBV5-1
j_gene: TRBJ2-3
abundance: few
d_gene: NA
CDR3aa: CASSLVDRSTDTQYF
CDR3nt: TGCGCCAGCAGCTTGGTGGACAGAAGCACAGATACGCAGTATTTT

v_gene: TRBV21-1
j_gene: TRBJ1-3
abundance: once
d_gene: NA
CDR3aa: CASSEGQGFCGNTIYF
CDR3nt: TGTGCCAGCAGCGAGGGACAGGGTTTCTGTGGAAACACCATATATTTT

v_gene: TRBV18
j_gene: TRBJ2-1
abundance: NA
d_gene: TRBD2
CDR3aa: CASSAGALAGGTNEQFF
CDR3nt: TGTGCCAGCTCAGCAGGCGCTCTAGCGGGAGGGACCAATGAGCAGTTCTTC

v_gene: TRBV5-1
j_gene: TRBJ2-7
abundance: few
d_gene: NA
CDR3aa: CASSLGSQDPYEQYF
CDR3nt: TGCGCCAGCAGCTTGGGTTCCCAGGATCCCTACGAGCAGTACTTC

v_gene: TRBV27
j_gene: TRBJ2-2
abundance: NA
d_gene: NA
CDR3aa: CASSQGGELFF
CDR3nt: TGTGCCAGCAGTCAGGGTGGGGAGCTGTTTTTT

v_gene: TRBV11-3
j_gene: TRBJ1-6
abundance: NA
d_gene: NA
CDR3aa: CASSLTPNSPLHF
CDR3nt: TGTGCCAGCAGCTTAACCCCTAACTCACCCCTCCACTTT

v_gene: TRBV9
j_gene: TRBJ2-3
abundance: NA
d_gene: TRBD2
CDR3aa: CASSYSGGADTQYF
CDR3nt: TGTGCCAGCAGCTATAGCGGGGGGGCAGATACGCAGTATTTT

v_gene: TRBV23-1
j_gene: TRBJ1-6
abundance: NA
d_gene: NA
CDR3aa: CASSQGAHRDHSYNSPLHF
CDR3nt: TGCGCCAGCAGTCAGGGTGCCCACAGGGACCACTCCTATAATTCACCCCTCCACTTT

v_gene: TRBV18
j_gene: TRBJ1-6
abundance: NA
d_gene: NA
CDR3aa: CASSPPESNSPLHF
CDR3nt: TGTGCCAGCTCACCACCGGAGTCTAATTCACCCCTCCACTTT

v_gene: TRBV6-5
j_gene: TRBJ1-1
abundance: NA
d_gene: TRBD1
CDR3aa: CASGRDRGTGTEAFF
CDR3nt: TGTGCCAGCGGCCGGGACAGGGGGACGGGCACTGAAGCTTTCTTT

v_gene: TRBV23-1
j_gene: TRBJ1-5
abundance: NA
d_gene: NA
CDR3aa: CASSPNQLCSNQPQHF
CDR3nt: TGCGCCAGCAGTCCCAACCAACTTTGTAGCAATCAGCCCCAGCATTTT

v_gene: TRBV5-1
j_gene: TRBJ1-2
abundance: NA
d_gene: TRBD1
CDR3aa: CASSSGTEIYGYTF
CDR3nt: TGCGCCAGCAGCTCCGGGACAGAGATCTATGGCTACACCTTC

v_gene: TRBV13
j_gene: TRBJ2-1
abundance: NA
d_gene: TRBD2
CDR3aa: CASSQIKTSGLGPRDNEQFF
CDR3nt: TGTGCCAGCAGCCAAATAAAGACTAGCGGGTTAGGGCCCCGCGACAATGAGCAGTTCTTC

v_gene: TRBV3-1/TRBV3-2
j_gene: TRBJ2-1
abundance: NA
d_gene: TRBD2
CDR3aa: CASSQVATGASGGNEQFF
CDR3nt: TGTGCCAGCAGCCAAGTGGCAACGGGGGCTAGCGGGGGCAATGAGCAGTTCTTC

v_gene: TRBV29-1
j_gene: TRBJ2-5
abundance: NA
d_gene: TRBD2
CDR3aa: CSVEERGGQETQYF
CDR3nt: TGCAGCGTTGAGGAGCGGGGGGGCCAAGAGACCCAGTACTTC

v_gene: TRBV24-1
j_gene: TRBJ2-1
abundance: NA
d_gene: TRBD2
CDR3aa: CATSGWTSGNEQFF
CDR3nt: TGTGCCACCAGTGGCTGGACTAGCGGCAATGAGCAGTTCTTC

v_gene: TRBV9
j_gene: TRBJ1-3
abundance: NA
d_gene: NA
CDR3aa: CASRRGNTIYF
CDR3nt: TGTGCCAGCCGTCGGGGAAACACCATATATTTT

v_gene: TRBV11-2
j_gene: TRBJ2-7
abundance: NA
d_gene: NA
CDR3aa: CASSSFHRAYEQYF
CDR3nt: TGTGCCAGCAGCTCCTTCCACCGAGCCTACGAGCAGTACTTC

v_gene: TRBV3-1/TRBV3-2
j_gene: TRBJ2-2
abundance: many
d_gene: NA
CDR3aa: CASSQEALVTGELFF
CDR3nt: TGTGCCAGCAGCCAAGAAGCCTTAGTGACCGGGGAGCTGTTTTTT

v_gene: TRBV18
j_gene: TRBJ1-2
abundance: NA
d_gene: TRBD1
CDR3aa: CASSPPSGQDIFYGYTF
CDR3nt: TGTGCCAGCTCACCACCCTCTGGACAGGACATCTTCTATGGCTACACCTTC

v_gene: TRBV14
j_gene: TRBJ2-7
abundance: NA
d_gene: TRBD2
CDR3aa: CASSQVGGLAVHEQYF
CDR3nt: TGTGCCAGCAGCCAAGTAGGAGGACTAGCGGTGCACGAGCAGTACTTC

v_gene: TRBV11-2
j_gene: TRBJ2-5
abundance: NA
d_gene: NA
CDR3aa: CASSFLPVEQETQYF
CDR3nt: TGTGCCAGCAGCTTCCTCCCTGTGGAGCAAGAGACCCAGTACTTC

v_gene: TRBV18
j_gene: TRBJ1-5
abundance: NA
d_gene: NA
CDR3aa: CASSPPGRGRDQPQHF
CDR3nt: TGTGCCAGCTCACCACCGGGCAGGGGAAGAGATCAGCCCCAGCATTTT

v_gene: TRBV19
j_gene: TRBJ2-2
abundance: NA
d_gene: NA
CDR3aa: CASSQPAGWTGELFF
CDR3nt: TGTGCCAGTAGCCAACCGGCGGGGTGGACCGGGGAGCTGTTTTTT

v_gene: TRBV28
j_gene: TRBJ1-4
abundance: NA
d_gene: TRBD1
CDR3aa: CASSQTGSNEKLFF
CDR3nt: TGTGCCAGCAGCCAGACAGGGTCTAATGAAAAACTGTTTTTT

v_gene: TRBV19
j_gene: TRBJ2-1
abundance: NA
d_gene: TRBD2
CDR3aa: CASRLAGGSYNEQFF
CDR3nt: TGTGCCAGTAGGCTAGCGGGTGGCTCCTACAATGAGCAGTTCTTC

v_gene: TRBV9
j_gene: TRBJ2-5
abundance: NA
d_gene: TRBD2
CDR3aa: CASSVGSSGGQGETQYF
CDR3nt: TGTGCCAGCAGCGTAGGTAGTAGCGGGGGGCAGGGAGAGACCCAGTACTTC

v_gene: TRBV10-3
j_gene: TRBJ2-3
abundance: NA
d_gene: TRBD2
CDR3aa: CAISVTSGGRTDTQYF
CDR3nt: TGTGCCATCAGTGTGACTAGCGGGGGGCGCACAGATACGCAGTATTTT

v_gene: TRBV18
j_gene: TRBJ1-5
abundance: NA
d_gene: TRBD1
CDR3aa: CASSPVGQGNQPQHF
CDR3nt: TGTGCCAGCTCACCGGTTGGACAGGGCAATCAGCCCCAGCATTTT

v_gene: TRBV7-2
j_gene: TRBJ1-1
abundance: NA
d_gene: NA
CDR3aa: CASSLGQNTEAFF
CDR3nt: TGTGCCAGCAGCTTAGGGCAAAACACTGAAGCTTTCTTT

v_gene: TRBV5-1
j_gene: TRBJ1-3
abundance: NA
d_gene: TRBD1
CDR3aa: CASSLGGTGRNTIYF
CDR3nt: TGCGCCAGCAGCTTGGGGGGGACAGGCCGAAACACCATATATTTT

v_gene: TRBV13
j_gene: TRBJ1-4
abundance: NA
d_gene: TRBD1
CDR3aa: CASSLGTGGNEKLFF
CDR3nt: TGTGCCAGCAGCTTAGGGACAGGGGGCAATGAAAAACTGTTTTTT

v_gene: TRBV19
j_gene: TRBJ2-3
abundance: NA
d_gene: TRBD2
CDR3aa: CASSMASGHTDTQYF
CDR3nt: TGTGCCAGTAGTATGGCTAGCGGACACACAGATACGCAGTATTTT

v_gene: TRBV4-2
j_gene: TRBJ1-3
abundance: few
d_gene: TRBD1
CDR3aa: CASSQRLGGESSGNTIYF
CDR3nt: TGTGCCAGCAGCCAAAGGTTAGGGGGCGAGAGCTCTGGAAACACCATATATTTT

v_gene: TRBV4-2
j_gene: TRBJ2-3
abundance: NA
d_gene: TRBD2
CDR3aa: CASSRGGSTDTQYF
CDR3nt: TGTGCCAGCAGCCGGGGGGGAAGCACAGATACGCAGTATTTT

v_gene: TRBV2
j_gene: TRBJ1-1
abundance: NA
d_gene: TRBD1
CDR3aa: CASSGGVAFF
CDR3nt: TGTGCCAGTTCAGGGGGCGTAGCTTTCTTT

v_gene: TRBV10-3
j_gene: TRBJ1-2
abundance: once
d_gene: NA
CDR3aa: CAIRADYGYTF
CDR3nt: TGTGCCATCAGGGCAGACTATGGCTACACCTTC

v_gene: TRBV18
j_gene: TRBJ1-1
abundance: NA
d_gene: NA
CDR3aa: CASSPLDGQNTEAFF
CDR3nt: TGTGCCAGCTCACCACTTGACGGACAGAACACTGAAGCTTTCTTT